This T cell receptor beta chain was sequenced for a study of blood T cell repertoires in COVID-19. On the study more broadly: Both acute and convalescent COVID-19 samples were obtained from the United States, Italy and Spain. From T cells, B-cell-depleted T cells, or PBMCs came the material, which was cDNA or gDNA.

Germline V lookup: CDR1 LNHDA, CDR2 SQIVND (reference sequence). V trimming: 3 bases; J trimming: 8 bases; junction bases outside the gene matches: 15. The CDR3 is 16 residues long. Source study methods: Scientists estimated how many nucleated cells there were by amplifying reference gene primers. Using immunoSEQ multiplex PCR, the repertoire was profiled, and TCRdb retains in-frame clones only, with some absent. The V and J calls and clone size come from that table; D and trimming were worked out from the DNA. The table includes roughly 140,000 clones, about 84% detected once. This chain uses TRBV19 with TRBJ1-1; 7 nucleotides match TRBD1. The sample consisted of peripheral blood. The source of this sequence is a human donor in a cohort sampled during active COVID-19. DNA for the CDR3: TGTGCCAGTAGTATCCTCACGCAAGGGGGCGCGGGAGAAGCTTTCTTT. This gives the protein CASSILTQGGAGEAFF. Full variable domain (outside the CDR3, taken from reference TRBV19 and TRBJ1-1): DGGITQSPKYLFRKEGQNVTLSCEQNLNHDAMYWYRQDPGQGLRLIYYSQIVNDFQKGDIAEGYSVSREKKESFPLTVTSAQKNPTAFYLCASSILTQGGAGEAFFGQGTRLTVV.